A selection of T cell receptor beta chains follows, all from one sample in a study of Graves' ophthalmopathy and Graves' hyperthyroidism. TCRdb reprocessed the multiplex PCR reads with MiXCR, giving one entry per CDR3 protein. The data hold some 350,000 distinct CDR3 sequences, with approximately 18% observed a single time. The material sequenced was peripheral blood. The receptors were gathered from an adult woman with stable Graves' hyperthyroidism. Both conserved end residues are part of each CDR3. The D gene is left open where the match is weak. Size tells how often a clone was seen (once, few, many) or the class of an expanded clone, and some rows leave it out.

J gene	D gene	clone size	V gene	CDR3 DNA	CDR3 protein
TRBJ1-1	TRBD1	NA	TRBV19	TGTGCCAGTAGTAGCCGGGACAGGGAATTCACTGAAGCTTTCTTT	CASSSRDREFTEAFF
TRBJ1-1	TRBD1	many	TRBV6-1	TGTGCCGCCGGACAGGGGGCGTACACTGAAGCTTTCTTT	CAAGQGAYTEAFF
TRBJ2-7	NA	many	TRBV5-6	TGTGCCAGCAGTTCTAGCGTACGCGAGCAGTACTTC	CASSSSVREQYF
TRBJ2-7	NA	many	TRBV29-1	TGCAGCGCCGGTTACACATACGAGCAGTACTTC	CSAGYTYEQYF
TRBJ1-2	NA	many	TRBV5-1	TGCGCCAGCAGCTTGGCCGGGCAGGGTGGGAACTATGGCTACACCTTC	CASSLAGQGGNYGYTF
TRBJ1-1	NA	many	TRBV28	TGTGCCAGCAGTTCAAGAGAACCTGAAGCTTTCTTT	CASSSREPEAFF
TRBJ1-1	TRBD1	many	TRBV5-1	TGCGCCAGCAGCTTTGAGGGACAGGGAGGATCTGAAGCTTTCTTT	CASSFEGQGGSEAFF
TRBJ2-7	NA	many	TRBV15	TGTGCCACCAGCAGAGCACCCCGGGAGACTTACGAGCAGTACTTC	CATSRAPRETYEQYF
TRBJ2-5	TRBD2	many	TRBV10-3	TGTGCCATCAGCGCTTTAGCGGGAGGAGGTCAAGAGACCCAGTACTTC	CAISALAGGGQETQYF
TRBJ2-7	NA	many	TRBV7-9	TGTGCCAGCAGCTTAACAGAATCTTACGAGCAGTACTTC	CASSLTESYEQYF
TRBJ2-7	NA	many	TRBV6-1	TGTGCCAGCAGTACACCCTCCTACGAGCAGTACTTC	CASSTPSYEQYF
TRBJ2-5	NA	many	TRBV25-1	TGTGCCAGCAGTGAATATTTAACCTCGACCGAGACCCAGTACTTC	CASSEYLTSTETQYF
TRBJ2-7	NA	many	TRBV2	TGTGCCAGCAGTGAACTGGGCGGGACGTCCTACGAGCAGTACTTC	CASSELGGTSYEQYF
TRBJ2-4	TRBD1	many	TRBV7-2	TGTGCCAGCAGCTATACAGGGGAAAACATTCAGTACTTC	CASSYTGENIQYF
TRBJ1-3	NA	many	TRBV30	TGTGCCTGGGGCGGGACAATAGGAAACACCATATATTTT	CAWGGTIGNTIYF
TRBJ2-7	TRBD1	many	TRBV19	TGTGCCAGTAGGGCCCGGACAGGCGCTTCCTACGAGCAGTACTTC	CASRARTGASYEQYF
TRBJ1-2	NA	many	TRBV20-1	TGCAGTGCTAGTGAGGGGGGCAGTCTGTCCAACTATGGCTACACCTTC	CSASEGGSLSNYGYTF
TRBJ1-2	NA	once	TRBV6-1	TGTGCCAGCAGTGAAGTCCAGGACAGCGGCTACACCTTC	CASSEVQDSGYTF
TRBJ2-7	TRBD1	many	TRBV5-1	TGCGCCAGCAGCTTGGGACAGGGAATAAAAGCCTACGAGCAGTACTTC	CASSLGQGIKAYEQYF
TRBJ1-3	NA	many	TRBV20-1	TGCAGTGCTAGACCCCAGGACAGTTTCCCTGGAAACACCATATATTTT	CSARPQDSFPGNTIYF
TRBJ1-2	NA	many	TRBV28	TGTGCCAGCAGTCCCTCCGCGGGGGGCCAGTATGGCTACACCTTC	CASSPSAGGQYGYTF
TRBJ1-5	NA	many	TRBV28	TGTGCCAGCATGCGGGGTTGGGGGGCCCAGCATTTT	CASMRGWGAQHF
TRBJ1-2	NA	NA	TRBV5-1	TGCGCCAGCAGCTTGTTGCGGGGGGACTATGGCTACACCTTC	CASSLLRGDYGYTF
TRBJ1-1	NA	NA	TRBV6-2/TRBV6-3	TGTGCCAGCAGTTACTCGGACCACGTCGAAGCTTTCTTT	CASSYSDHVEAFF
TRBJ2-5	NA	NA	TRBV27	TGTGCCAGCAGGAGGAGCACCCAGTACTTC	CASRRSTQYF
TRBJ2-7	NA	many	TRBV7-8	TGTGCCAGCAGCTTAGGGGACGACTACGAGCAGTACTTC	CASSLGDDYEQYF
TRBJ2-7	NA	NA	TRBV20-1	TGCAGTGCTAGTGGCTTCGGGCGTTACCCCTACGAGCAGTACTTC	CSASGFGRYPYEQYF
TRBJ2-7	NA	few	TRBV3-1	TGTGCCAGCAGCCAAAGGGGCCGGTTGGGGGAGCAGTACTTC	CASSQRGRLGEQYF
TRBJ1-3	NA	many	TRBV13	TGTGCCAGCAGCTCTCCCACAGGGCTTACTGGAAACACCATATATTTT	CASSSPTGLTGNTIYF